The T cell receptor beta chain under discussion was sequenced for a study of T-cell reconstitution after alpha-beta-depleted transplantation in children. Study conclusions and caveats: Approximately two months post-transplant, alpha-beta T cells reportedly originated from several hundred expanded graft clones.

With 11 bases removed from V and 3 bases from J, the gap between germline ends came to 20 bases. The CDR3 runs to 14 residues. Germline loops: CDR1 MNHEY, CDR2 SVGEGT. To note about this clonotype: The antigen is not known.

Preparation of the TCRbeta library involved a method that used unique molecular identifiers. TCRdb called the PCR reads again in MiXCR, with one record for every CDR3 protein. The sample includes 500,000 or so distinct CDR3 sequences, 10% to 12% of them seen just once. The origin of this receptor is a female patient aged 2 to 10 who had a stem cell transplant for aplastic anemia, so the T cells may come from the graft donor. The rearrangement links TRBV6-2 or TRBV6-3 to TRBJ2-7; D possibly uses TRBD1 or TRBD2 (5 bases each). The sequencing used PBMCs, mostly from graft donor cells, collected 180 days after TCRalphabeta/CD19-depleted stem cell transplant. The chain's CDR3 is CAVRRDLRIYEQYV. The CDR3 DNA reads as TGTGCCGTACGACGGGACCTTAGAATCTACGAGCAGTACGTC.